This T cell receptor beta chain comes out of a study of monozygotic twins with inflammatory bowel disease. The CDR3 is 17 amino acids. TCRdb reprocessed the 5' RACE reads; each CDR3 protein has one entry and no DNA is given. The listing contains fewer than 150,000 distinct CDR3 sequences. Source material: blood. The clonotype was recovered from a human donor with ulcerative colitis or Crohn's disease, or a healthy co-twin of an affected twin (not recorded which). This chain joins TRBV12-3 or TRBV12-4 and TRBJ2-5; TCRdb designates TRBD2, a call that cannot be tested without DNA. CDR3 in amino acids: CASTLSTSGGVWETQYF.